These 31 T cell receptor beta chains came from one sample sequenced in a study of spatial heterogeneity in lung cancer. Regarding the study as a whole: Counts of expanded intratumoral alpha and beta TCRs tracked tumor mutation counts.

What these receptors recognize is not known. Via MiXCR, TCRdb re-called the 5' RACE reads, giving one row per CDR3 protein. The sample lists roughly 8,300 distinct CDR3 sequences, 4.5% to 6% occurring once. Noted time point: sample taken at primary tumor resection. The source material was lung tumor tissue, sampled at surgery. The origin of the receptors is a female donor with early-stage non-small cell lung cancer.

This sequence joins TRBV10-3 and TRBJ2-3, with TRBD2 identical over 8 bases. The length of the CDR3 is 14 residues. Germline V CDR1 and CDR2: ENHRY, SYGVKD. Germline trimming cut 10 bases from V and 1 base from J; bases unmatched to any gene: 7. The CDR3 sequence: CATKAREGTDTQYF. CDR3 bases: TGTGCCACCAAGGCGCGGGAGGGCACAGATACGCAGTATTTT.

This clonotype has at least ten counts. The V and J genes are TRBV20-1 and TRBJ2-7; 10 nucleotides agree with TRBD2. V was clipped by 0 bases and J by 0 bases; unmatched bases: 11. Germline V gene sequence: CDR1 DFQATT, CDR2 SNEGSKA (reference sequence). The CDR3 is 18 amino acids. The CDR3 here is CSARDPRLAGESSYEQYF. The CDR3 nucleotides read TGCAGTGCTAGAGATCCGCGACTAGCGGGCGAAAGCTCCTACGAGCAGTACTTC.

The chain recombines TRBV12-3 or TRBV12-4 with TRBJ2-7; D may match TRBD1 or TRBD2 (6 bases each). Trimming cost V 11 bases and J 7 bases, with 21 bases left between them. The CDR3 runs to 13 residues. Here the CDR3 DNA reads TGTGCCTCCGGGGGCCCGACCCCGGGGGAGCAGTACTTC. Protein sequence: CASGGPTPGEQYF.

This clonotype has ten or more counts. The chain is built from TRBV5-4 and TRBJ1-6, with 10 bases lining up with TRBD1. The J segment lost 8 bases and the V segment lost 4 bases, leaving 6 bases of the junction unmatched. Germline V gene data show CDR1 as SGHNT and CDR2 as YYREEE (reference sequence). The length of the CDR3 is 15 residues. The CDR3 DNA reads TGTGCCAGCAGCATACCCGGGACAGGGGATTCACCCCTCCACTTT. Its translation is CASSIPGTGDSPLHF.

A few counts support this clonotype. This sequence joins TRBV20-1 and TRBJ1-6; the D is unclear. The CDR3 consists of 14 residues. Between the trimmed V and J ends, which lost 0 bases and 6 bases, there was a span of 9 bases. Germline CDR1 and CDR2: DFQATT and SNEGSKA (reference sequence). The CDR3 protein is CSARDDGTNSPLHF. The CDR3 DNA reads TGCAGTGCTAGAGACGACGGCACTAATTCACCCCTCCACTTT.

Sample share makes this clonotype medium-sized. This chain joins TRBV12-3 or TRBV12-4 and TRBJ2-2; TRBD1 agrees at 8 bases. The CDR3 loop spans 16 amino acids. The trim removed 3 bases at V and 6 bases at J, leaving 9 bases unmatched. The CDR3 nucleotides are TGTGCCAGCAGTTTTTACAGGGGGGCGTTCGCCGGGGAGCTGTTTTTT. Its translation: CASSFYRGAFAGELFF.

The V call is TRBV15, the J call TRBJ2-5; 7 bases map to TRBD2. Germline V gene data show CDR1 as LNHNV and CDR2 as YYDKDF (reference sequence). The CDR3 is 12 amino acids. V lost 9 bases and J lost 7; bases outside the gene matches: 8. The CDR3 loop is CATAGPAGTQYF. CDR3 sequence (DNA): TGTGCCACAGCGGGGCCCGCGGGGACCCAGTACTTC.

This clonotype was counted a few times. The chain is built from TRBV25-1 and TRBJ1-3; D unresolved. Per the germline V gene, CDR1 is MGHDK and CDR2 is SYGVNS. The V gene lost 5 bases and the J gene lost 0 bases, with 8 bases spanning the gap. The CDR3 sequence is 14 residues long. DNA of the CDR3: TGTGCCAGCAGTAGGGCAGCCTCTGGAAACACCATATATTTT. It translates to CASSRAASGNTIYF. Supplemented by reference TRBV25-1 and TRBJ1-3, the full variable domain reads EADIYQTPRYLVIGTGKKITLECSQTMGHDKMYWYQQDPGMELHLIHYSYGVNSTEKGDLSSESTVSRIRTEHFPLTLESARPSHTSQYLCASSRAASGNTIYFGEGSWLTVV.

The J gene is TRBJ2-1, the V gene TRBV5-4; TRBD1 matches 7 bases. The CDR3 runs 13 residues. The trim removed 4 bases at V and 8 bases at J, leaving 6 bases unmatched. Germline CDR1 and CDR2: SGHNT and YYREEE (reference sequence). Written as DNA, the CDR3 is TGTGCCAGCAGCCGTGGACAGGTCGATGAGCAGTTCTTC. Its translation is CASSRGQVDEQFF.

The CDR3 loop reads CASSRSGVGEPGGTEAFF. CDR3 DNA sequence: TGTGCCAGCAGTCGATCCGGAGTGGGGGAGCCGGGGGGGACTGAAGCTTTCTTT. The chain couples TRBV2 to TRBJ1-1; tentatively, D is TRBD1 (5 bases). Deletions cut 5 bases from V and 5 bases from J, with 27 bases between. The germline V gene has CDR1 SNHLY and CDR2 FYNNEI. CDR3 length equals 18 residues.

This clonotype is termed medium-sized. The rearrangement uses TRBV7-2 and TRBJ1-5; D is unclear. In germline, CDR1 is SGHTA, CDR2 FQGNSA. The CDR3 extends over 13 amino acids. V lost 5 bases and J 5 bases, leaving 10 bases between the germline ends. The CDR3 region is CASSNGRYQPQHF. In DNA, the CDR3 is TGTGCCAGCAGCAATGGGAGGTATCAGCCCCAGCATTTT.

This clonotype was seen ten or more times. V gene TRBV6-5 combines with J gene TRBJ2-2, with 9 bases lining up with TRBD1. The CDR3 sequence is 15 residues long. The trim removed 5 bases at V and 1 base at J, leaving 2 bases unmatched. In germline, CDR1 is MNHEY, CDR2 SVGAGI. CDR3 loop: CASSRDRENTGELFF. DNA for the CDR3: TGTGCCAGCAGTCGGGACAGGGAGAACACCGGGGAGCTGTTTTTT.

This clonotype is large within its sample. The chain is built from TRBV5-1 and TRBJ2-7; 8 nucleotides align to TRBD1. Looked up from germline, CDR1 is SGHRS and CDR2 is YFSETQ. V gave up 5 bases and J gave up 2 bases; unmatched junction bases: 12. The CDR3 is 16 residues long. Written as DNA, the CDR3 is TGCGCCAGCAGTGGACAGGGAGGAGTACCACCCTACGAGCAGTACTTC. Translated: CASSGQGGVPPYEQYF.

This clonotype is judged large. This chain uses TRBV5-1 with TRBJ2-7, with TRBD1 matching over 7 bases. The V gene's germline CDR1 is SGHRS and CDR2 YFSETQ. This CDR3 has 16 amino acids. The junction had 9 bases not matched to a gene; V was cut back by 0 bases and J by 3 bases. CDR3 DNA sequence: TGCGCCAGCAGCTTGGCCGGGGACAGCCCCCTCTACGAGCAGTACTTC. This codes for CASSLAGDSPLYEQYF.

Ten or more counts support this clonotype. The CDR3 DNA follows: TGTGCCAGCAGTTACAGACGGGACTCCTACACAGATACGCAGTATTTT. It codes for CASSYRRDSYTDTQYF. This chain connects TRBV6-5 to TRBJ2-3, with TRBD2 as a possible D gene (6 bases). The V end lost 2 bases, the J end lost 2 bases, and 14 bases lay between the germline ends. This CDR3 contains 16 residues. Germline values: CDR1 MNHEY, CDR2 SVGAGI.

This clonotype was observed many times. The chain recombines TRBV7-3 with TRBJ2-1; 13 bases fit TRBD2. The CDR3 runs 16 residues. V lost 1 base and J lost 9; bases outside the gene matches: 6. From germline, CDR1 is SGHTA and CDR2 FQGTGA. In DNA form, the CDR3 reads TGTGCCAGCAGCTTAAGGGGACTAGCGGGATACGGTGAGCAGTTCTTC. Residues: CASSLRGLAGYGEQFF.

This clonotype is judged medium-sized. The chain employs TRBV12-5 and TRBJ2-1; 9 bases match TRBD2. Trimming removed 5 bases from V and 4 bases from J; junction bases left unmatched: 6. Germline V gene data show CDR1 as LGHNT and CDR2 as FRNRAP. The CDR3 contains 15 residues. CDR3 amino acids: CASGTGTSSYNEQFF. The CDR3 bases are TGTGCTAGTGGTACCGGGACTAGCAGTTACAATGAGCAGTTCTTC.

The chain employs TRBV2 and TRBJ1-5; weak D call: TRBD1 (6 bases). The germline V gene encodes CDR1 SNHLY and CDR2 FYNNEI. The CDR3 is 15 residues long. The V and J ends lost 2 bases and 3 bases respectively, with 11 bases between them. The CDR3 spells CASSEQGMYNQPQHF. CDR3 coding DNA: TGTGCCAGCAGTGAACAGGGGATGTACAATCAGCCCCAGCATTTT.

This clonotype was observed at least ten times. V gene TRBV23-1 combines with J gene TRBJ2-6; 7 bases match TRBD1. TRBV23-1 is identified as an open reading frame with a role that is uncertain. This CDR3 has 19 amino acids. J lost 1 base, V lost 7 bases, and 16 bases had no gene match. The CDR3 DNA sequence: TGCGCCAGCACGAATTTAGGGGACAGAAAGTTTTCTGGGGCCAACGTCCTGACTTTC. Protein: CASTNLGDRKFSGANVLTF.

V gene TRBV7-2 combines with J gene TRBJ2-6; D gene unclear. Germline V gene lookup returns CDR1 SGHTA and CDR2 FQGNSA. The V end was cut by 3 bases, the J end by 4 bases, with 10 bases between. CDR3 size: 15 residues. CDR3 sequence reads: CASSFPAFGANVLTF. The CDR3, as DNA: TGTGCCAGCAGCTTTCCCGCCTTCGGGGCCAACGTCCTGACTTTC. The whole variable domain, remainder taken from reference TRBV7-2 and TRBJ2-6, is GAGVSQSPSNKVTEKGKDVELRCDPISGHTALYWYRQSLGQGLEFLIYFQGNSAPDKSGLPSDRFSAERTGGSVSTLTIQRTQQEDSAVYLCASSFPAFGANVLTFGAGSRLTVL.

Only a few counts were recorded for this clonotype. The chain couples TRBV30 to TRBJ1-1, with TRBD1 as a possible D gene (6 bases). Germline-derived CDR1 and CDR2 are GTSNPN and SVGIG (reference sequence). V lost 1 base to trimming and J lost 5 bases, with 17 bases between them. The CDR3 sequence is 15 residues long. The CDR3 DNA reads as TGTGCCTGGAGTGCGCCCACGGCAGGGGAGACTGAAGCTTTCTTT. Its protein is CAWSAPTAGETEAFF. Filled out from reference TRBV30 and TRBJ1-1, the complete variable domain reads SQTIHQWPATLVQPVGSPLSLECTVEGTSNPNLYWYRQAAGRGLQLLFYSVGIGQISSEVPQNLSASRPQDRQFILSSKKLLLSDSGFYLCAWSAPTAGETEAFFGQGTRLTVV.

The chain couples TRBV5-1 to TRBJ2-7, with D possibly being TRBD1 or TRBD2 (5 bases each). Germline loops: CDR1 SGHRS, CDR2 YFSETQ. The CDR3 sequence is 14 residues long. V was shortened by 5 bases and J by 0 bases, with 12 bases between the two germline ends. In DNA, the CDR3 is TGCGCCAGCAGGGACGGGACGTTCTCCTACGAGCAGTACTTC. Its translation: CASRDGTFSYEQYF.

This clonotype has a handful of counts. The chain couples TRBV11-2 to TRBJ2-7; D gene uncertain. The germline gives CDR1 SGHAT, CDR2 FQNNGV. V lost 1 base, J lost 3 bases, and 10 bases lay in between. The CDR3 is 14 residues long. The CDR3 DNA is TGTGCCAGCAGCTTAGGTACCGACTTCTACGAGCAGTACTTC. Encoded protein: CASSLGTDFYEQYF.

This clonotype occurred many times. The chain employs TRBV6-4 and TRBJ1-1, with unresolved D. Germline V gene sequence: CDR1 MRHNA, CDR2 SNTAGT. V lost 5 bases and J lost 1, with 8 bases in between. This CDR3 is built from 13 residues. In DNA, the CDR3 is TGTGCCAGCAGTCGGGAGGAGAACACTGAAGCTTTCTTT. It yields the protein CASSREENTEAFF.

This clonotype was detected a few times. The chain links TRBV30 to TRBJ2-3, with 9 bases aligning to TRBD2. Trimming at V came to 1 base and at J to 4 bases, leaving 3 bases not matched to a gene. CDR1 and CDR2 from the germline V gene are GTSNPN and SVGIG (reference sequence). This CDR3 has 14 amino acids. CDR3 DNA: TGTGCCTGGAGTGGGGCGGGAGGGCCAGATACGCAGTATTTT. It yields the protein CAWSGAGGPDTQYF.

This clonotype appeared many times. V gene TRBV6-5 combines with J gene TRBJ1-6; D might be TRBD1 (6 bases). This CDR3 spans 16 amino acids. Germline values: CDR1 MNHEY, CDR2 SVGAGI. Trimming took off 5 bases at V and 5 bases at J, with 16 bases between the two ends. In DNA form, the CDR3 reads TGTGCCAGCAGTCTGACAGACCCAGGGGATAATTCACCCCTCCACTTT. Translating it yields CASSLTDPGDNSPLHF.

V is TRBV6-6 and J is TRBJ2-7; 10 nucleotides align to TRBD2. J lost 2 bases, V lost 5 bases, and 6 bases had no gene match. This CDR3 has 15 amino acids. Germline V gene data show CDR1 as MNHNY and CDR2 as SVGAGI (reference sequence). The CDR3 nucleotides are TGTGCCAGCAGTGGGGCCGGGACTAGCGCCTACGAGCAGTACTTC. Its protein is CASSGAGTSAYEQYF.

This clonotype has at least ten counts. This chain joins TRBV10-3 and TRBJ1-2; the match to TRBD1 covers 8 bases. Trimming removed 5 bases from V and 3 bases from J; junction bases left unmatched: 8. The CDR3 length is 15 residues. Germline assignment: CDR1 ENHRY and CDR2 SYGVKD. Here the CDR3 reads CAISRTGLVDYGYTF. CDR3 nucleotide sequence: TGTGCCATCAGTAGGACAGGGCTCGTCGACTATGGCTACACCTTC.

By share, this clonotype counts as medium-sized. The rearrangement links TRBV20-1 to TRBJ2-4; D unresolved. Germline V gene sequence: CDR1 DFQATT, CDR2 SNEGSKA (reference sequence). The CDR3 has 11 residues. V lost 8 bases and J 6 bases, leaving 11 bases between the germline ends. For the CDR3, the DNA is TGCAGTCCCCAGAAGGGAAACATTCAGTACTTC. Amino acid sequence: CSPQKGNIQYF.

This clonotype was recorded many times. This sequence joins TRBV20-1 and TRBJ2-2; perhaps TRBD2 as D (7 bases). This CDR3 has 15 residues. Germline-derived CDR1 and CDR2 are DFQATT and SNEGSKA (reference sequence). Trimming took off 3 bases at V and 0 bases at J, with 11 bases between the two ends. CDR3 sequence (DNA): TGCAGTGCTAGGGGGGCGGGAGCGAACACCGGGGAGCTGTTTTTT. The encoded protein is CSARGAGANTGELFF.

This clonotype was picked up many times. The J gene is TRBJ2-6, the V gene TRBV30; D is unresolved. There are 13 residues in the CDR3. The V end was cut by 0 bases, the J end by 2 bases, with 2 bases between. The V gene's germline CDR1 is GTSNPN and CDR2 SVGIG (reference sequence). The CDR3 DNA sequence: TGTGCCTGGAGTGTACCTGGGGCCAACGTCCTGACTTTC. As protein: CAWSVPGANVLTF.